A selection of T cell receptor beta chains follows, all from one sample in a study of T cells in localized non-small cell lung cancer. The assay was immunoSEQ multiplex PCR, and TCRdb's table has in-frame clones only and misses some. Here the sample spans roughly 40,000 clones, around 81% being singletons. The sequences come from peripheral blood mononuclear cells, collected before any cancer treatment. Receptor source: a male donor aged 60 or older with stage II lung adenocarcinoma. Each CDR3 is given without its conserved first and last residue. The order of the fields is V gene, J gene, CDR3 length, CDR3 protein.

v_gene: TRBV30
j_gene: TRBJ1-5
len: 10
CDR3aa: AWSVNRMPQH

v_gene: TRBV18
j_gene: TRBJ2-7
len: 12
CDR3aa: ASSRRDRGGEQY

v_gene: TRBV28
j_gene: TRBJ2-7
len: 11
CDR3aa: ASSSGTDYEQY

v_gene: TRBV5-6
j_gene: TRBJ1-1
len: 10
CDR3aa: ASSFPNTEAF

v_gene: TRBV5-4
j_gene: TRBJ1-4
len: 12
CDR3aa: ASSFGGRPEKLF

v_gene: TRBV9
j_gene: TRBJ2-1
len: 12
CDR3aa: ASSVRSSYNEQF

v_gene: TRBV5-1
j_gene: TRBJ2-3
len: 15
CDR3aa: ASSSGTAGGGGDTQY

v_gene: TRBV7-2
j_gene: TRBJ2-7
len: 11
CDR3aa: ASSLEAPDEQY

v_gene: TRBV27
j_gene: TRBJ2-7
len: 12
CDR3aa: ASRPLGGSYEQY

v_gene: TRBV18
j_gene: TRBJ1-1
len: 11
CDR3aa: ASTSPGQGEAF

v_gene: TRBV30
j_gene: TRBJ2-2
len: 11
CDR3aa: AWYPDFDGELF

v_gene: TRBV16
j_gene: TRBJ1-3
len: 11
CDR3aa: ASSQAEGNTIY

v_gene: TRBV14
j_gene: TRBJ2-1
len: 11
CDR3aa: ASSQIAGTEQF

v_gene: TRBV5-1
j_gene: TRBJ2-3
len: 13
CDR3aa: ASSLDFKRTDTQY

v_gene: TRBV6-5
j_gene: TRBJ2-1
len: 14
CDR3aa: ASSYSSLAGGGEQF

v_gene: TRBV5-6
j_gene: TRBJ2-3
len: 14
CDR3aa: ASSGLATVLADTQY

v_gene: TRBV28
j_gene: TRBJ1-2
len: 12
CDR3aa: ASRPRNSRYGYT

v_gene: TRBV4-2
j_gene: TRBJ2-1
len: 15
CDR3aa: ASSQDVGGSSYNEQF

v_gene: TRBV7-2
j_gene: TRBJ2-5
len: 12
CDR3aa: ASSLQGPQETQY

v_gene: TRBV5-5
j_gene: TRBJ1-2
len: 12
CDR3aa: ASSLQGLEYGYT

v_gene: TRBV6-1
j_gene: TRBJ1-1
len: 11
CDR3aa: AGSYSMNTEAF

v_gene: TRBV18
j_gene: TRBJ2-1
len: 15
CDR3aa: ASSPFGSGATYNEQF

v_gene: TRBV29-1
j_gene: TRBJ1-2
len: 9
CDR3aa: SVEQNYGYT

v_gene: TRBV5-1
j_gene: TRBJ2-3
len: 14
CDR3aa: ASSGGLAGSTDTQY

v_gene: TRBV19
j_gene: TRBJ1-5
len: 11
CDR3aa: ASSIDQNQPQH

v_gene: TRBV6-1
j_gene: TRBJ1-3
len: 14
CDR3aa: ASSDLGPDPRNTIY

v_gene: TRBV29-1
j_gene: TRBJ2-3
len: 11
CDR3aa: SVEVGATDTQY

v_gene: TRBV4-1
j_gene: TRBJ1-5
len: 14
CDR3aa: ASSQVEGYSNQPQH

v_gene: TRBV4-1
j_gene: TRBJ2-7
len: 15
CDR3aa: ASSQVRSGGGLHEQY

v_gene: TRBV2
j_gene: TRBJ1-4
len: 13
CDR3aa: ASSKQGAMDEKLF

v_gene: TRBV5-5
j_gene: TRBJ2-1
len: 16
CDR3aa: ASSLAPQRESSYNEQF

v_gene: TRBV2
j_gene: TRBJ1-5
len: 14
CDR3aa: ASSEPARGGNQPQH

v_gene: TRBV7-2
j_gene: TRBJ2-1
len: 9
CDR3aa: ASSLRDSAF

v_gene: TRBV5-6
j_gene: TRBJ1-1
len: 13
CDR3aa: ASSLAGRANTEAF

v_gene: TRBV29-1
j_gene: TRBJ1-2
len: 11
CDR3aa: SVMDRAANGYT

v_gene: TRBV19
j_gene: TRBJ2-3
len: 15
CDR3aa: ASSSTSGRSSTDTQY

v_gene: TRBV5-8
j_gene: TRBJ1-1
len: 11
CDR3aa: ASSLDRNTEAF

v_gene: TRBV28
j_gene: TRBJ2-1
len: 10
CDR3aa: ASSLIYNEQF

v_gene: TRBV18
j_gene: TRBJ1-2
len: 12
CDR3aa: ASSPSTGIYGYT

v_gene: TRBV11-3
j_gene: TRBJ1-2
len: 10
CDR3aa: ASSFQGAGYT

v_gene: TRBV10-3
j_gene: TRBJ1-1
len: 14
CDR3aa: AIRTTGTQRDTEAF

v_gene: TRBV28
j_gene: TRBJ2-7
len: 11
CDR3aa: ATIAGGLYEQY